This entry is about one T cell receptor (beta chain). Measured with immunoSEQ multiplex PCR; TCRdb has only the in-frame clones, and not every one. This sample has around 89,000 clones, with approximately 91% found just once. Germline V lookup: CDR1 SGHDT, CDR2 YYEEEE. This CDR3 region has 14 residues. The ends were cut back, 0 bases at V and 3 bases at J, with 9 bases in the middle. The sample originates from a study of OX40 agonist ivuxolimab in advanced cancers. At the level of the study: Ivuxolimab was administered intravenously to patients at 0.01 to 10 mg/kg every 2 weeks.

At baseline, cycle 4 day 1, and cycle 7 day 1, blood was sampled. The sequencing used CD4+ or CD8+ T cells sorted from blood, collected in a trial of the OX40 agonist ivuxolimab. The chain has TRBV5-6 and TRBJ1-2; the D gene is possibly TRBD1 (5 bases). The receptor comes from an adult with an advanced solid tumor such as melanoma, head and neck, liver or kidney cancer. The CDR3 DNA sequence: TGTGCCAGCAGCTTGGTGGGGCCGGACTATGGCTACACCTTC. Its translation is CASSLVGPDYGYTF.